These 5 T cell receptor delta chains came from one sample sequenced in a study of γδ T cells in repeated Plasmodium falciparum infection. Vgamma9/Vdelta2+ and Vdelta2-negative gammadelta T cells were flow-sorted from PBMC for bulk sequencing. TCRdb used CATT to re-call clones from the multiplex PCR reads. This table holds 75,000 to 95,000 delta-chain clones, over 0.9% found once. The specimen sequenced was gamma-delta T cells from blood. The source is a pool of human donors (malaria-infected and uninfected, not separated).

This clone has a handful of counts. The translation of this DNA and the TCRdb protein of a much larger clone differ at residue 4, probably owing to a read error; the protein shown here is translated from the DNA. This chain uses TRDV2 with TRDJ1; maybe TRDD3 (5 bases). The J gene, absent from TCRdb, was called here by matching the DNA to germline. V was shortened by 5 bases and J by 3 bases, with 18 bases between the two germline ends. The germline V gene encodes CDR1 GEAIGNYY and CDR2 EKD. The CDR3 spans 15 residues. The CDR3 sequence is CACGARGHGSDKLIF. The CDR3 nucleotides are TGTGCCTGTGGCGCGCGGGGGCATGGGTCCGATAAACTCATCTTT.

This clone has only a few counts. The protein given by TCRdb reflects a much larger clone and differs at residue 13 from this DNA's translation, likely from a read error; the protein shown is the DNA's translation. The gene calls are TRDV3 and TRDJ1, with 13 positions matching TRDD3. Germline matching of the DNA provided the J gene here, since TCRdb leaves it blank. The V segment lost 2 bases and the J segment 5 bases; nucleotides outside the gene matches: 17. The CDR3 runs to 18 residues. Germline V gene sequence: CDR1 TVYSNPD, CDR2 GDNSRS (reference sequence). The CDR3 region is CAFPSPCVLGDTRDKLIF. In nucleotides, the CDR3 is TGTGCCTTTCCTTCCCCTTGCGTACTGGGGGATACGCGGGATAAACTCATCTTT.

As for this clone: The TCRdb protein, from a much larger clone, departs from this DNA's translation at residue 20, likely by read error; the protein shown derives from the DNA. This chain connects TRDV2 to TRDJ1, with TRDD3 matching 9 bases. The length of the CDR3 is 24 residues. CDR1 is GEAIGNYY and CDR2 is EKD in the germline V gene. V trimming: 0 bases; J trimming: 7 bases; junction bases outside the gene matches: 35. The CDR3, as DNA: TGTGCCTGTGACACCCTGGCCCCCTCTCCTACGGCTGGGGGATCGTACACCGATGGTCGTAAACTCATCTTT. Encoded protein: CACDTLAPSPTAGGSYTDGRKLIF.

This clone was seen a few times. This DNA translates differently at residue 16 from the TCRdb protein, which is that of a much larger clone; a read error is likely, and the protein shown is the DNA's own translation. The rearrangement links TRDV2 to TRDJ3; perhaps TRDD3 as D (6 bases). The J gene, absent from TCRdb, was called here by matching the DNA to germline. The germline V gene has CDR1 GEAIGNYY and CDR2 EKD. The CDR3 contains 19 residues. The CDR3, as DNA: TGTGCCTGTGACACCGTTGGGGGGGAAAGCTCCTGGGACACCCGACGGATGTTTTTC. This encodes CACDTVGGESSWDTRRMFF.

Only a few counts were recorded for this clone. With only one base between it and a far larger clone, this is likely a read error. Different DNA sequences within this sample yield the same CDR3. There is no J gene call, but TRDV2 is given as the V gene; no DNA check was done on the table's D call, TRDD3. CDR1 is GEAIGNYY and CDR2 is EKD in the germline V gene. CDR3 size: 21 residues. Here the CDR3 reads CACDTVSYAEGRPSYTDKLIF. In DNA form, the CDR3 reads TGTGCCTGTGACACAGTTTCCTACGCTGAAGGGCGGCCCTCATACACCGATAAACTCATCTTC.